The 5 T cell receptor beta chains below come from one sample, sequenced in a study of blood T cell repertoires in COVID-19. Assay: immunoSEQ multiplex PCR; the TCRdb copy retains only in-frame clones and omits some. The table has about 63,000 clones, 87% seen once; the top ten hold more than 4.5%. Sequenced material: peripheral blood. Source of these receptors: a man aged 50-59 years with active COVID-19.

The CDR3 sequence: CASSDRYNQPQHF. DNA for the CDR3: TGTGCCAGTAGTGACAGGTACAATCAGCCCCAGCATTTT. This sequence joins TRBV19 and TRBJ1-5, with D perhaps TRBD1 (6 bases). Germline CDR1 and CDR2: LNHDA and SQIVND (reference sequence). The CDR3 contains 13 residues. Deletions cut 5 bases from V and 3 bases from J, with 8 bases between.

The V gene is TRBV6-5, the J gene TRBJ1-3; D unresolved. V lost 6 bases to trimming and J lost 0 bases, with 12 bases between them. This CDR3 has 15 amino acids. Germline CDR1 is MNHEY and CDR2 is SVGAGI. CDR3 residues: CASRGLSGSGNTIYF. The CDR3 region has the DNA TGTGCCAGCAGAGGACTGAGCGGCTCTGGAAACACCATATATTTT.

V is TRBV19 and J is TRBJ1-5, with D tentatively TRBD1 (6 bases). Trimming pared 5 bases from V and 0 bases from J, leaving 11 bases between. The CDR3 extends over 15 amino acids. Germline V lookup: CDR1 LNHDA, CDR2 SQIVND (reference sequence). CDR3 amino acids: CASSFGQYSNQPQHF. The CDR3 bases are TGTGCCAGTAGTTTTGGACAGTATAGCAATCAGCCCCAGCATTTT.

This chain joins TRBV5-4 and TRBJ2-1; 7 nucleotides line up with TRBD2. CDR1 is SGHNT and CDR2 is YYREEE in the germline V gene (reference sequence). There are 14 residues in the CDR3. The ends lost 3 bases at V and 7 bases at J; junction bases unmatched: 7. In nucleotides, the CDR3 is TGTGCCAGCAGCTCTCAAGCGGGATCAAATGAGCAGTTCTTC. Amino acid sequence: CASSSQAGSNEQFF.

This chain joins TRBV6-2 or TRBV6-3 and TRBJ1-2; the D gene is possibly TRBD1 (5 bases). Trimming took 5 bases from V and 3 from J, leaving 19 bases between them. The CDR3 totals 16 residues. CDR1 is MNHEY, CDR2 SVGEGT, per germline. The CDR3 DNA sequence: TGTGCCAGCAGTAGCCCCACAGGTTTACAGGACTATGGCTACACCTTC. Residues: CASSSPTGLQDYGYTF.